This T cell receptor beta chain was profiled in a study of blood T cell repertoires in COVID-19. In the source study's methods: Reference gene primer amplification in the assay estimated nucleated cell counts. Repertoires were generated with immunoSEQ multiplex PCR, while TCRdb's copy carries only in-frame clones and drops some. V, J and clone size are those of that table, while D and trimming were read from the DNA. The table records 60,000 to 75,000 clones, around four fifths of them present only once. This CDR3 region has 12 residues. V was pared by 1 base and J by 10 bases, with 1 base of the junction left unmatched. CDR1 is SGHDT and CDR2 is YYEEEE in the germline V gene.

The chain recombines TRBV5-6 with TRBJ1-1; 10 bases are shared with TRBD1. This TCR was sampled from a woman in her 50s with active or convalescent COVID-19. The sequenced sample consisted of peripheral blood. CDR3 in amino acids: CASSLRTGGAFF. DNA for the CDR3: TGTGCCAGCAGCTTGAGGACAGGGGGAGCTTTCTTT.